The source of this T cell receptor beta chain is a study of cytomegalovirus exposure and HLA in healthy donors. Study outcomes and limitations: The dataset shows that most TCR sequences were rare, while some public TCRs occurred in many donors. In the 95 to 150 validation repertoires, a later analysis found that first-cohort TCR clusters tended to co-occur.

About this clone: What it binds is not known.

Profiling relied on immunoSEQ multiplex PCR, and the TCRdb table lists in-frame clones only, not all of them. The data hold about 160,000 clones, with roughly 91% observed a single time. V gave up 0 bases and J gave up 10 bases, with 7 bases separating them. Germline V gene sequence: CDR1 SGHAT, CDR2 FQNNGV. The CDR3 is 12 amino acids. J is TRBJ2-4 and V is TRBV11-2; D is possibly TRBD2 (6 bases). Sequencing was carried out using PBMCs. This receptor was obtained from a man aged 18 to 30 in good health and CMV-seropositive. CDR3 in amino acids: CASSLDAGIQYF. CDR3 nucleotides: TGTGCCAGCAGCTTAGACGCGGGGATTCAGTACTTC. The full variable domain, completed using reference TRBV11-2 and TRBJ2-4, is EAGVAQSPRYKIIEKRQSVAFWCNPISGHATLYWYQQILGQGPKLLIQFQNNGVVDDSQLPKDRFSAERLKGVDSTLKIQPAKLEDSAVYLCASSLDAGIQYFGAGTRLSVL.